Given below is one TCR beta chain in context. The sample holds many counts of this clonotype. Its specific antigen is unknown. No base qualities exist here, and no much larger clone lies one base off it. Trimming at the junction amounts to 1 base on V and 1 base on J, and the germline ends lie 11 bases apart. From its cysteine to its phenylalanine, the CDR3 spans 16 amino acids. The DNA shown is the 48-base CDR3, in frame from base 1. From a lookup of the germline V gene, CDR1 and CDR2 are MGHRA and YSYEKL. The sample belongs to a study of T cells in Graves' hyperthyroidism and ophthalmopathy (dated by TCRdb to between 2017 and 2020). Context from the whole study: Peripheral blood was sampled at the time of initial diagnosis, prior to any treatment. TCR V-J signatures able to tell the groups apart were searched for in a discovery cohort of approximately 95 patients, of whom more than 40 had Graves' ophthalmopathy and roughly 58 had stable Graves' hyperthyroidism. Whether ophthalmopathy could be predicted prospectively was tested in an independent validation cohort made up of under 20 hyperthyroidism patients plus 17 patients who later progressed to ophthalmopathy. For training and testing, the approximately 92 patients in the discovery cohort were randomly divided in a 7:3 ratio. In addition, the study compared T-cell repertoires in thyroid tissue and in blood from several Graves' hyperthyroidism patients. After blood sampling, hyperthyroidism patients were treated with methimazole at a starting dose of 30 mg daily, and ophthalmopathy patients were treated with high-dose intravenous methylprednisolone. The paper reports TCR Vbeta CDR3 sequencing of some 140 peripheral blood samples: around 45 ophthalmopathy, over 70 hyperthyroidism and some 17 progressor patients.

Here is what the overall study found, with its caveats: Blood samples also contained most of the expanded thyroid clonotypes (frequency above 0.001), which suggests that blood repertoires may reflect thyroid immune responses. Sample size was not statistically predetermined, and blinding of investigators to group allocation was not performed. In cross-validation, a model built on a 13 V-J signature told ophthalmopathy apart from stable hyperthyroidism with approximately 91% sensitivity and roughly 82% specificity, and in testing the same model reached 80%/75%. In validation, progression to ophthalmopathy was predicted by the model with about 70% sensitivity and approximately 78% specificity, a median of approximately 7.1 months before onset.

Stable Graves' hyperthyroidism was defined as the absence of progression to ophthalmopathy over 18 months of follow-up. The hyperthyroidism patients were between 18 and 65 years old and newly diagnosed, with a disease duration of less than 2 months. Any patient with an uncontrolled infection, another autoimmune disease, pregnancy or lactation was excluded. Clinical symptoms, serum thyroxine and TRAb, thyroid ultrasound, and orbital computed tomography formed the basis for the diagnoses. PBMCs were separated from around 9.1 ml of fresh peripheral blood using Ficoll-Paque density gradient centrifugation. Total RNA was extracted using Trizol reagent, and RNA quality was assessed on an Agilent 2100 Bioanalyzer. The TCR beta CDR3 regions were amplified from the RNA transcripts. The TCR CDR3 was subjected to a first round of RT-PCR using the HTBI primer set and the Qiagen OneStep RT-PCR kit. Libraries were constructed in a second round of multiplex PCR, after which size selection and purification were performed. Paired-end sequencing of the libraries was performed with 100 bp reads on an Illumina HiSeq2000. From the authors' description of their analysis: SOAPnuke was used to process the raw data, throwing out any read that contained adapters or uncalled bases, had a mean Phred below 15, or lacked an exact constant-primer or identifier match. COPE v1.2.5 was used to merge high-quality paired reads, and clonotypes were defined as unique nucleotide sequences. Clonotypes were aligned to IMGT TRBV, TRBD and TRBJ reference segments using MiTCR v1.1. Analysis was restricted to V-J combinations with a frequency above 0.0001, which covered about 99% of repertoires. The TCS score was defined as F50 (clonal expansion) divided by E x V (chaos), with BLOSUM62-based TCRdist calculated between CDR3 peptides within each V-J. Welch's t-statistics and random forest reduced around 550 V-J features to 10 to 15, which were used in a naive Bayes classifier (R e1071). TCRdb reworked the public reads: Q25 trimming with fastp, MiXCR clone assembly, productive beta chains retained. Every CDR3 protein is listed once, alongside the most common genes and DNA of its rows. The V and J calls shown here were made by TCRdb, not taken from the authors' results. For this sample there are around 350,000 distinct CDR3 sequences; approximately 19% appear just once. The ten largest clones capture 3.5% to 4% of the sample.

The sample consisted of blood. The sequence derives from a woman younger than 30 with Graves' hyperthyroidism. The rearrangement joined TRBV4-1 to TRBJ1-5, and possibly TRBD1, on 5 matching bases. The DNA sequence is as follows: TGCGCCAGCAGCCAAGTGGTGGGGGGGAGCAATCAGCCCCAGCATTTT. Its product reads: CASSQVVGGSNQPQHF.